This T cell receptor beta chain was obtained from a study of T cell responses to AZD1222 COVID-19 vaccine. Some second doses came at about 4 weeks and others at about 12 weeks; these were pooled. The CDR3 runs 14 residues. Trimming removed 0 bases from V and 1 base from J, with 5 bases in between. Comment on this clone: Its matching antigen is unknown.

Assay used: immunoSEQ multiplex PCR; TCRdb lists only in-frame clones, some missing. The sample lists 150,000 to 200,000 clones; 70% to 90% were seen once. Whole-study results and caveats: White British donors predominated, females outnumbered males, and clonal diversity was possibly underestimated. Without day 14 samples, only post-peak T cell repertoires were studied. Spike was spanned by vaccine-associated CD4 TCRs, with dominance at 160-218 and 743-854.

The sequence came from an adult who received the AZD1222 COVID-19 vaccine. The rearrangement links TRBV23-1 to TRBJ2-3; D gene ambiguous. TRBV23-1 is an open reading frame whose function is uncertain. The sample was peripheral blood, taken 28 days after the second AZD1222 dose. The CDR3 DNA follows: TGCGCCAGCAGTCAATCGTCGGGCACAGATACGCAGTATTTT. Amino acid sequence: CASSQSSGTDTQYF.